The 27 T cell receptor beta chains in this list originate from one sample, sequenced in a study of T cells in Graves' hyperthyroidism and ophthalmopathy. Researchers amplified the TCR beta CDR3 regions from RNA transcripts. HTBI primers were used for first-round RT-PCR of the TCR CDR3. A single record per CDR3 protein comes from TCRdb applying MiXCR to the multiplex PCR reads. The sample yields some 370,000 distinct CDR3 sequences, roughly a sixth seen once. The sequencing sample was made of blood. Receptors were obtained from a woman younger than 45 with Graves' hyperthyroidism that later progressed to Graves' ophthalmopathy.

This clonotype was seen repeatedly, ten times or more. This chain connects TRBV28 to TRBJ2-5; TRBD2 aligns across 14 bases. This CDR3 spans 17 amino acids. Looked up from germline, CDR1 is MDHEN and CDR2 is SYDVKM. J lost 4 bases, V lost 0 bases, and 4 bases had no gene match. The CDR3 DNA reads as TGTGCCAGCAGTTTATGGGGACTAGCGGGAGTCGGAGAGACCCAGTACTTC. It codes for CASSLWGLAGVGETQYF. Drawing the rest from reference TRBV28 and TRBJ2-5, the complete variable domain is DVKVTQSSRYLVKRTGEKVFLECVQDMDHENMFWYRQDPGLGLRLIYFSYDVKMKEKGDIPEGYSVSREKKERFSLILESASTNQTSMYLCASSLWGLAGVGETQYFGPGTRLLVL.

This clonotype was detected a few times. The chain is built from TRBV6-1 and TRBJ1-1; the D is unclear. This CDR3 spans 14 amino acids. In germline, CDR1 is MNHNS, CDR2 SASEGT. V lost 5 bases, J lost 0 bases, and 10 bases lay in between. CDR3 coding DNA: TGTGCCAGCAGTTCTAGAAAATTGAACACTGAAGCTTTCTTT. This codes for CASSSRKLNTEAFF.

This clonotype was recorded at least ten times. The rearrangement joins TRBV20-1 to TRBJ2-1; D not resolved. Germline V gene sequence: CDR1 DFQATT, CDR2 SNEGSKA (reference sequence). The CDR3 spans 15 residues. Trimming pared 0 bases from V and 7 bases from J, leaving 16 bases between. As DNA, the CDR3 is TGCAGTGCTAGAGATATGGAAGTGGTACGGAATGAGCAGTTCTTC. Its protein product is CSARDMEVVRNEQFF.

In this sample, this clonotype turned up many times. The CDR3 here is CATKEPSYEQYF. CDR3 bases: TGCGCCACCAAAGAGCCCTCCTACGAGCAGTACTTC. V and J are TRBV10-2 and TRBJ2-7; D not resolved. The V gene lost 10 bases and the J gene lost 0 bases, with 10 bases spanning the gap. CDR1 and CDR2 (germline): WSHSY, SAAADI. The CDR3 sequence is 12 residues long.

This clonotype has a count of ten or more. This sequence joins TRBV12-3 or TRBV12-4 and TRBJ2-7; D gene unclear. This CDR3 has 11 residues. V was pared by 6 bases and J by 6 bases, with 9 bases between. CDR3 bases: TGTGCCAGCAGCCAATCTCGCGAGCAGTACTTC. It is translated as CASSQSREQYF.

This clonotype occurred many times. The CDR3 region has the DNA TGCGCCAGCAGCCAAGGCAGAGAGAACACTGAAGCTTTCTTT. It yields the protein CASSQGRENTEAFF. This chain uses TRBV4-1 with TRBJ1-1; D unclear. Germline values: CDR1 MGHRA, CDR2 YSYEKL. This CDR3 spans 14 amino acids. Trimming stripped 1 base from V and 1 base from J, with 7 bases between.

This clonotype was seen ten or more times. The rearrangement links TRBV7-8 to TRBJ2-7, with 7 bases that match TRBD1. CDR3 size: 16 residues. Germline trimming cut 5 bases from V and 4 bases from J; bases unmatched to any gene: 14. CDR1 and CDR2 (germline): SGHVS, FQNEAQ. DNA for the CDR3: TGTGCCAGCAGCAAGAGGACAGGACCTGCCCCATACGAGCAGTACTTC. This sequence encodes CASSKRTGPAPYEQYF.

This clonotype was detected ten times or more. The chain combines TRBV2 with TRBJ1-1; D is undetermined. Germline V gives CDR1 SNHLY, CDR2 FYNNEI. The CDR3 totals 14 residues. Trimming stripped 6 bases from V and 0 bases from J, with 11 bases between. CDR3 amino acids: CASRRSGLNTEAFF. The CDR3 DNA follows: TGTGCCAGCAGACGGTCCGGTTTGAACACTGAAGCTTTCTTT.

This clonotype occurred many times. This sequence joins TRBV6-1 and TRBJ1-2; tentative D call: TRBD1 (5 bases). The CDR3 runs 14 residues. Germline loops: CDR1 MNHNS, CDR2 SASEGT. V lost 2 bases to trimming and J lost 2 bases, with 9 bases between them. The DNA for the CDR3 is TGTGCCAGCAGTGAACTTTGGGGGAACTATGGCTACACCTTC. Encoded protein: CASSELWGNYGYTF.

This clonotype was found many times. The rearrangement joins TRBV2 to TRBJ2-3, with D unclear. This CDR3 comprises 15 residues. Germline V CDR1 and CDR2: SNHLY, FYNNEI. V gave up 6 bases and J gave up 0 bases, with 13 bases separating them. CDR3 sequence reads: CASRAMGRSTDTQYF. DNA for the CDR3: TGTGCCAGCAGGGCGATGGGTAGAAGCACAGATACGCAGTATTTT.

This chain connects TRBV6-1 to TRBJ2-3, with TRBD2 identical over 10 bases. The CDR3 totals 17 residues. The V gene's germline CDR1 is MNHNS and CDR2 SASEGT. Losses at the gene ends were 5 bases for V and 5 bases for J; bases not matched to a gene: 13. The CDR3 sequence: CASSSRPLAGAIDTQYF. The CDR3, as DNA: TGTGCCAGCAGTTCCCGGCCCCTAGCGGGAGCAATAGATACGCAGTATTTT.

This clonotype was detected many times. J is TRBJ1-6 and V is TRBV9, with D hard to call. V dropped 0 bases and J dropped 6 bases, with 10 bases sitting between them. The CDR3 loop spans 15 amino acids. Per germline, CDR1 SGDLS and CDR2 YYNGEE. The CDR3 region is CASSVAPASNSPLHF. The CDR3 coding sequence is TGTGCCAGCAGCGTAGCCCCAGCTTCTAATTCACCCCTCCACTTT.

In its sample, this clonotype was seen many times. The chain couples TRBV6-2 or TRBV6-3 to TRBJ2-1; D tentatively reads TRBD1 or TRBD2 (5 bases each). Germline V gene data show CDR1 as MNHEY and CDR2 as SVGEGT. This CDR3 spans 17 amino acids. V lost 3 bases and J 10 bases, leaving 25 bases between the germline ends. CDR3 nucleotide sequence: TGTGCCAGCAGTTATAAATTACGGGACCTCAATAATAAAGAGCAGTTCTTC. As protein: CASSYKLRDLNNKEQFF.

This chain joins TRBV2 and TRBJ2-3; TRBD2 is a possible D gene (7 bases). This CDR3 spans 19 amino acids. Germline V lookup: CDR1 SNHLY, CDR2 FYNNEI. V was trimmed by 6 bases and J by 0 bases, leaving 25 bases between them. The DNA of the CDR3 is TGTGCCAGCAGCTCAAGGGGGAGGGGGGGCCGTTCTAGCACAGATACGCAGTATTTT. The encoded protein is CASSSRGRGGRSSTDTQYF.

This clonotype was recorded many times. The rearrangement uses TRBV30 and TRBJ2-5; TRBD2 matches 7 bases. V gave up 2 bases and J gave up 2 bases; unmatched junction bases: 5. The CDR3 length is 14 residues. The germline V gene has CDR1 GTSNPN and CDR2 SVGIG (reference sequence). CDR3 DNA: TGTGCCTGGAGTTTTAAGGGACTACAAGAGACCCAGTACTTC. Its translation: CAWSFKGLQETQYF.

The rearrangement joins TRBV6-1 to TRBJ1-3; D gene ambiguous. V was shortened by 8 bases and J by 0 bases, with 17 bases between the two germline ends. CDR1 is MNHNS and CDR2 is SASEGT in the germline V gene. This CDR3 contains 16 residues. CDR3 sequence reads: CASCRTGLPSGNTIYF. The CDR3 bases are TGTGCCAGCTGCAGGACGGGTTTACCCTCTGGAAACACCATATATTTT.

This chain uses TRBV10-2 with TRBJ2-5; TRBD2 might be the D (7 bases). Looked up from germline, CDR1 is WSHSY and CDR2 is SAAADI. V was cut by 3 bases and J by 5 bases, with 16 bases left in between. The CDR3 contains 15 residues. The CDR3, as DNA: TGCGCCAGCAGTGAAGGCGGGGGCCCCCGGGAGACCCAGTACTTC. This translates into CASSEGGGPRETQYF.

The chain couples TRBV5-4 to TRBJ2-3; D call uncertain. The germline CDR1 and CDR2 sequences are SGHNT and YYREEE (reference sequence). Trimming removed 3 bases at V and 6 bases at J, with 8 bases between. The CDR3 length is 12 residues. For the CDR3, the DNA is TGTGCCAGCAGCTCTGTTCTGGATACGCAGTATTTT. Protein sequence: CASSSVLDTQYF.

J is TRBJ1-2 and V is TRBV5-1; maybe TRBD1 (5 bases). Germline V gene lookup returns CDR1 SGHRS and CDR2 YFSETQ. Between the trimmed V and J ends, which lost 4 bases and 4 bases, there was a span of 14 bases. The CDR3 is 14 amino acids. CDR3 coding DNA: TGCGCCAGCAGCCCCCTCGGGGCCGGCTATGGCTACACCTTC. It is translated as CASSPLGAGYGYTF. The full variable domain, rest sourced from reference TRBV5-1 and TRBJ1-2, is KAGVTQTPRYLIKTRGQQVTLSCSPISGHRSVSWYQQTPGQGLQFLFEYFSETQRNKGNFPGRFSGRQFSNSRSEMNVSTLELGDSALYLCASSPLGAGYGYTFGSGTRLTVV.

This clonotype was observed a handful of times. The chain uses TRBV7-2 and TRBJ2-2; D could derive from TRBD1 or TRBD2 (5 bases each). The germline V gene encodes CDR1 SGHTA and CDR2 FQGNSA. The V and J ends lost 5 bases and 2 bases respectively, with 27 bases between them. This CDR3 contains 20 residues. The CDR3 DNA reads TGTGCCAGCAGCATATCCCAGTTACGCTTCAGGGAGTTTAACACCGGGGAGCTGTTTTTT. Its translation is CASSISQLRFREFNTGELFF.

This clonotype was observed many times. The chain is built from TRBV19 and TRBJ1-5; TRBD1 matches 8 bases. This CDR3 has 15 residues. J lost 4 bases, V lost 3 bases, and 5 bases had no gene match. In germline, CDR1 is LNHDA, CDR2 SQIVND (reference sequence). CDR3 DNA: TGTGCCAGTAGTATTTGGCAGGGGGCGAATCAGCCCCAGCATTTT. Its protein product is CASSIWQGANQPQHF.

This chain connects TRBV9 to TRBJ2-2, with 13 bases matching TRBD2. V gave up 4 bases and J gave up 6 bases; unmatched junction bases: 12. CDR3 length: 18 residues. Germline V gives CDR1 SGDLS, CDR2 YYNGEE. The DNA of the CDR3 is TGTGCCAGCAGCACACCTGGGAGACTAGCGGGGGGACCCGGGGAGCTGTTTTTT. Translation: CASSTPGRLAGGPGELFF.

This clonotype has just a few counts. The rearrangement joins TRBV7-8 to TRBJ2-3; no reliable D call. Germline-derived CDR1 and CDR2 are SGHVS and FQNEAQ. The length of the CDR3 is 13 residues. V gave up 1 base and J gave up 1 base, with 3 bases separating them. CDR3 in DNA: TGTGCCAGCAGCTTAGGACGCACAGATACGCAGTATTTT. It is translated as CASSLGRTDTQYF.

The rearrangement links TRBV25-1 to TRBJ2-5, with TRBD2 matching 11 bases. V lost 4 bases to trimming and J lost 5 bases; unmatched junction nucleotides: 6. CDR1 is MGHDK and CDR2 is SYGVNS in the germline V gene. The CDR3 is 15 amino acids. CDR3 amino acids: CASSGMTSGDETQYF. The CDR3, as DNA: TGTGCCAGCAGTGGTATGACTAGCGGGGATGAGACCCAGTACTTC.

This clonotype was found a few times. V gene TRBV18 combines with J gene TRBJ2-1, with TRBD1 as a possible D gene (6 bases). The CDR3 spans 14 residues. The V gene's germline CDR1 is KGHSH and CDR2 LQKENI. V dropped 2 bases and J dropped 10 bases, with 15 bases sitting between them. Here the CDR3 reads CASSPGGIRDEQFF. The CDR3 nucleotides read TGTGCCAGCTCACCAGGGGGCATTAGAGACGAGCAGTTCTTC.

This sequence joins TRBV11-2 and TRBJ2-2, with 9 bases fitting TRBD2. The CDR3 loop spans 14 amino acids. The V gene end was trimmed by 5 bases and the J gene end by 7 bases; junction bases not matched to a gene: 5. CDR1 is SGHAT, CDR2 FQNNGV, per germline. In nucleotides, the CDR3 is TGTGCCAGCAGCCGGACTAGCGTAATCGGGGAGCTGTTTTTT. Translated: CASSRTSVIGELFF.

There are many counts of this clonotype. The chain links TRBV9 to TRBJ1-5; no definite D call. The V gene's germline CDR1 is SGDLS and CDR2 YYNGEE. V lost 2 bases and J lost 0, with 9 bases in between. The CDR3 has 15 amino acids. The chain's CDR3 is CASSVGVNSNQPQHF. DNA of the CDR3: TGTGCCAGCAGCGTCGGAGTTAATAGCAATCAGCCCCAGCATTTT.